This TCR beta chain was captured in a study of CD8+CD57+ T cells in acquired aplastic anemia. About the research overall: The mean DNA yield obtained from sorted CD4+ and CD8+ cells came to 3.2 ug.

CDR3 size: 14 residues. Germline assignment: CDR1 SGHTA and CDR2 FQGNSA. Trimming took 6 bases from V and 4 from J, leaving 15 bases between them. Using genomic DNA as the template, TCR beta VDJ and CDR3 profiling was carried out. One entry per CDR3 protein, called by TCRdb with MiXCR from the reads. The table lists a few hundred thousand distinct CDR3 sequences, 50% to 70% of them singletons, with 8% in the top ten. Study-wide results and limits: Both patients and controls carried the same twenty-nine CD8+ CDR3 sequences.

Worth noting for this clonotype: What it binds is unknown.

The sequence came from a human donor with severe aplastic anemia or a healthy control (not recorded which). Sequencing input: sorted CD4+, CD8+, or CD8+CD57+ T cells (not recorded which) from PBMCs. V is TRBV7-2 and J is TRBJ1-1; weak D call: TRBD1 (5 bases). The CDR3 sequence is CASSFLTGSTEAFF. CDR3 in DNA: TGTGCCAGCAGTTTTCTAACAGGTTCCACTGAAGCTTTCTTT.